This T cell receptor (beta chain) stems from a study of control samples from healthy donors and cancer patients. Using immunoSEQ multiplex PCR, the repertoire was profiled, and TCRdb retains in-frame clones only, with some absent. Here the sample spans around 140,000 clones, roughly 89% being singletons. This CDR3 contains 15 residues. Between the trimmed V and J ends, which lost 0 bases and 4 bases, there was a span of 12 bases. Looked up from germline, CDR1 is SEHNR and CDR2 is FQNEAQ (reference sequence). Sequences were obtained from blood. The chain joins TRBV7-9 to TRBJ1-2; D is undetermined. This clonotype was sampled from a man younger than 30 in good health. As DNA, the CDR3 is TGTGCCAGCAGCTTAGCTCGCCCGGAAGCCTATGGCTACACCTTC. Protein: CASSLARPEAYGYTF.